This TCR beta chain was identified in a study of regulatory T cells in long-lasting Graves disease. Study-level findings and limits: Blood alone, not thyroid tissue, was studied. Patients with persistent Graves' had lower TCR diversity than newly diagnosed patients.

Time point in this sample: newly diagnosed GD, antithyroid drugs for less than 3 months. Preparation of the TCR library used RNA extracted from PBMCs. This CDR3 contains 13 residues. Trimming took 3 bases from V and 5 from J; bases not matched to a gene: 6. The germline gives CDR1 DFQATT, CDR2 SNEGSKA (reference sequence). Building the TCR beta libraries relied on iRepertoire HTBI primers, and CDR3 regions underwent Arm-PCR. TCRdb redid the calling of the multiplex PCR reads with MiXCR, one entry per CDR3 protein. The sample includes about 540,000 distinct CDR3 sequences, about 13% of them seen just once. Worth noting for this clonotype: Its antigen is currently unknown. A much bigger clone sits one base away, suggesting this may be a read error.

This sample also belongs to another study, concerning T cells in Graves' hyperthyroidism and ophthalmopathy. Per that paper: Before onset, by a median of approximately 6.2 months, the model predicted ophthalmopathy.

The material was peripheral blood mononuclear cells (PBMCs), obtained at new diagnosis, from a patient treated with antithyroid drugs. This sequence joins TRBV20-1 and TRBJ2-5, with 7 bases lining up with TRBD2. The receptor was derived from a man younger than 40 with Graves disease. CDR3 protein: CSARDGGSETQYF. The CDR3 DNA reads TGCAGTGCTAGGGACGGCGGGAGTGAGACCCAGTACTTC.